This T cell receptor (beta chain) was sequenced during a study of T cells in Graves' hyperthyroidism and ophthalmopathy. RNA transcripts provided the source from which TCR beta CDR3 regions were amplified. First-round RT-PCR of the TCR CDR3 relied on the HTBI primer set. A single record per CDR3 protein comes from TCRdb applying MiXCR to the multiplex PCR reads. The sample has 90,000 to 120,000 distinct CDR3 sequences; 15% to 20% are singletons. Any patient presenting with uncontrolled infection, other autoimmune disease, pregnancy or lactation was left out. The CDR3 has 13 residues. The J segment lost 5 bases and the V segment lost 6 bases, leaving 7 bases of the junction unmatched. Germline V gene data show CDR1 as DFQATT and CDR2 as SNEGSKA (reference sequence).

This chain connects TRBV20-1 to TRBJ2-7, with 10 nucleotides matching TRBD1. This TCR came from a woman aged 45 to 65 with Graves' hyperthyroidism. Material for sequencing was blood. CDR3: CSAPGTGDNEQYF. CDR3 DNA: TGCAGTGCCCCCGGGACAGGGGACAACGAGCAGTACTTC.